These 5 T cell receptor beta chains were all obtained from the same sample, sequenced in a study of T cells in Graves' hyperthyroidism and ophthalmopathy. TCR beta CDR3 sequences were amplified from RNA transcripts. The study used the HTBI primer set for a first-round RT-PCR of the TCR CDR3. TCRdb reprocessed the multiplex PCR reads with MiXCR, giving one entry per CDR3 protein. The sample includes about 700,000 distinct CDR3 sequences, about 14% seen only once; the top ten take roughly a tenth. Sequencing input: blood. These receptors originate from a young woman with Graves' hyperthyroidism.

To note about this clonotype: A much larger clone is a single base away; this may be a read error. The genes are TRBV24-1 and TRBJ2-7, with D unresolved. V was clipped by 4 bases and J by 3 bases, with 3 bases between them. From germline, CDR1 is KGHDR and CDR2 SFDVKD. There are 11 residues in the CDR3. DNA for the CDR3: TGTGCCACCAGTGAAGGCTACGAGCAGTACTTC. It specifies CATSEGYEQYF.

The CDR3 protein is CASPGQGYLYGYTF. CDR3 nucleotide sequence: TGTGCCAGCCCGGGACAGGGGTACCTTTATGGCTACACCTTC. V is TRBV15 and J is TRBJ1-2; 10 positions match TRBD1. J gave up 5 bases and V 10 bases, and 10 bases lay outside the gene matches. The CDR3 contains 14 residues. Germline V CDR1 and CDR2: LNHNV, YYDKDF (reference sequence).

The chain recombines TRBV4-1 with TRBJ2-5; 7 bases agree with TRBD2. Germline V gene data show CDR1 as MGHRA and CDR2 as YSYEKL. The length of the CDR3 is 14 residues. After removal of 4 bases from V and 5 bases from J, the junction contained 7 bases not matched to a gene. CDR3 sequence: CASSPGREGETQYF. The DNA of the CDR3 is TGCGCCAGCAGCCCGGGAAGGGAGGGGGAGACCCAGTACTTC.

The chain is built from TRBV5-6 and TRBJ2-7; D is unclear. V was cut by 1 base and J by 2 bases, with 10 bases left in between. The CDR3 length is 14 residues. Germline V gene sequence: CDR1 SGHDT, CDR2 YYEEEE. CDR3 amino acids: CASSLTAIPYEQYF. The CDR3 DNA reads TGTGCCAGCAGCTTGACAGCCATTCCCTACGAGCAGTACTTC.

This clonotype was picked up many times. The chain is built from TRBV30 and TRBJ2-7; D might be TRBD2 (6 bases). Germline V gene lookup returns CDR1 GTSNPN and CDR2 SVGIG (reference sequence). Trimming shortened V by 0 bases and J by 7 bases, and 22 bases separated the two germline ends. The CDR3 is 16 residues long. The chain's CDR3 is CAWSVVPASFGGEQYF. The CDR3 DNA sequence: TGTGCCTGGAGTGTTGTCCCCGCTAGCTTTGGGGGGGAGCAGTACTTC.